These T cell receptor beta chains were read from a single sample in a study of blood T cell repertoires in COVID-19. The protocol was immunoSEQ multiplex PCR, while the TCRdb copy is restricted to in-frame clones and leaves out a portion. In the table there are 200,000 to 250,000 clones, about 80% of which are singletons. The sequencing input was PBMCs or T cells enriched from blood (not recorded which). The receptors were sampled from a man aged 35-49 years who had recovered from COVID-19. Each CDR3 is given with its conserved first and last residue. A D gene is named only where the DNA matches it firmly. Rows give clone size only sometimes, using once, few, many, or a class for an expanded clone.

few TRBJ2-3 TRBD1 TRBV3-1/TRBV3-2 CASSPPRGWRVHTDTQYF TGTGCCAGCAGCCCCCCCAGGGGGTGGCGGGTCCACACAGATACGCAGTATTTT
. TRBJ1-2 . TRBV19 CASSIEASYGYTF TGTGCCAGTAGTATAGAGGCCTCTTATGGCTACACCTTC
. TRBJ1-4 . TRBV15 CATSRDYFTGGGSEEKLFF TGTGCCACCAGCAGAGATTACTTTACGGGCGGAGGGAGCGAGGAAAAACTGTTTTTT
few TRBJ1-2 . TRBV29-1 CSVAWGREEGYTF TGCAGCGTTGCATGGGGACGGGAGGAGGGCTACACCTTC
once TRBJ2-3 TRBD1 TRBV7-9 CASSLTGGTDTQYF TGTGCCAGCAGCTTAACAGGGGGCACAGATACGCAGTATTTT
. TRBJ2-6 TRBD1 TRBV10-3 CAISPDETGSGANVLTF TGTGCCATCAGTCCTGATGAGACAGGGTCCGGGGCCAACGTCCTGACTTTC
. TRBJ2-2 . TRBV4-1 CASSPRTQATGELFF TGCGCCAGCAGCCCCCGGACTCAGGCGACCGGGGAGCTGTTTTTT
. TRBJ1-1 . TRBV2 CASSVRGNTEAFF TGTGCCAGCAGTGTTCGGGGGAACACTGAAGCTTTCTTT
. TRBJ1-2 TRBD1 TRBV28 CASTLGGRDSNYGYTF TGTGCCAGCACCTTGGGGGGCAGGGACAGCAACTATGGCTACACCTTC
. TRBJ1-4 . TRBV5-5 CASSLLKGEGEKLFF TGTGCCAGCAGCTTGCTTAAGGGAGAGGGTGAAAAACTGTTTTTT
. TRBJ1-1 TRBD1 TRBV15 CATSIPGQGTEAFF TGTGCCACCAGCATTCCGGGACAGGGGACCGAAGCTTTCTTT
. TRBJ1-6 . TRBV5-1 CASSLAGGQYSPLHF TGCGCCAGCAGCTTGGCCGGCGGACAGTATTCACCCCTCCACTTT
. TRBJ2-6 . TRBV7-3 CASSFGSSGANVLTF TGTGCCAGCAGCTTTGGGAGTTCTGGGGCCAACGTCCTGACTTTC
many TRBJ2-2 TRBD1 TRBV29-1 CSVEGDRVTGELFF TGCAGCGTTGAGGGGGACAGGGTCACCGGGGAGCTGTTTTTT
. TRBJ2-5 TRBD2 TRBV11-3 CASSGLAGGTQYF TGTGCCAGCAGCGGACTAGCGGGGGGGACCCAGTACTTC
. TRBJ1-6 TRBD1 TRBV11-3 CASSPTGQGDNSPLHF TGTGCCAGCAGCCCTACGGGACAGGGAGATAATTCACCCCTCCACTTT
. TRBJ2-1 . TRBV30 CAWSVRTTSSYNEQFF TGTGCCTGGAGTGTACGGACTACCTCCTCCTACAATGAGCAGTTCTTC
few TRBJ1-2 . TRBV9 CASSASSGGYGYTF TGTGCCAGCAGCGCCTCTAGTGGGGGGTATGGCTACACCTTC
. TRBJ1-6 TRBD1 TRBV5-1 CASSLTQGAGSPLHF TGCGCCAGCAGCTTGACCCAGGGGGCAGGGTCACCCCTCCACTTT
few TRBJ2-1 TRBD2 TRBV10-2 CATSRGSSYNEQFF TGCGCCACCAGCCGCGGGAGCTCCTACAATGAGCAGTTCTTC
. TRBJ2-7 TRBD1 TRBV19 CASRDREYEQYF TGTGCCAGCCGGGACAGGGAATACGAGCAGTACTTC
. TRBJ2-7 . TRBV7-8 CASSPTGGWRPYEQYF TGTGCCAGCAGCCCAACCGGGGGATGGCGGCCCTACGAGCAGTACTTC
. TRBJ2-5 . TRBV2 CASSPQSSSGETQYF TGTGCCAGCAGTCCCCAGTCGAGTTCGGGAGAGACCCAGTACTTC
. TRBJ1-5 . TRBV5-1 CASSEGGASNQPQHF TGCGCCAGCAGCGAAGGGGGGGCGAGCAATCAGCCCCAGCATTTT
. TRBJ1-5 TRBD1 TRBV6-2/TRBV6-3 CASSYAWDRGNQPQHF TGTGCCAGCAGTTACGCATGGGACAGGGGTAATCAGCCCCAGCATTTT
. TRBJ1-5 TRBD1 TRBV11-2 CASSPNDRGIDQPQHF TGTGCCAGCAGCCCTAACGACAGGGGCATCGATCAGCCCCAGCATTTT